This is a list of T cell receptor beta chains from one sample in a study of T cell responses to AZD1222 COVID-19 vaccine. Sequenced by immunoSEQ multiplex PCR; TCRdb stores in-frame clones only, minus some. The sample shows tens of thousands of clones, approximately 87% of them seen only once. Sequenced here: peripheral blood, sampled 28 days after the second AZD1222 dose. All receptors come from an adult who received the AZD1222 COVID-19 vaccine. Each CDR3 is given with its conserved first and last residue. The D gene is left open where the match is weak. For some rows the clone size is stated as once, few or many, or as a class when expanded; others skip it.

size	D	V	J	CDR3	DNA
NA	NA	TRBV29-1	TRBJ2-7	CSVVDTLRRGEQYF	TGCAGCGTTGTGGACACGCTACGGAGAGGCGAGCAGTACTTC
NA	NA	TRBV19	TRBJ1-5	CASSTGVVPFQPQHF	TGTGCCAGTAGTACAGGGGTGGTCCCGTTTCAGCCCCAGCATTTT
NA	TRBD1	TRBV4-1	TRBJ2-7	CASSPERGRGYEQYF	TGCGCCAGCAGCCCAGAGAGGGGGCGAGGGTACGAGCAGTACTTC
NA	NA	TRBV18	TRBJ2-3	CASSPRRRGSTDTQYF	TGTGCCAGCTCACCACGGCGGCGGGGCAGCACAGATACGCAGTATTTT
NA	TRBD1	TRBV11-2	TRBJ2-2	CASSSRGPGTGELFF	TGTGCCAGCAGCTCCAGGGGGCCGGGCACCGGGGAGCTGTTTTTT
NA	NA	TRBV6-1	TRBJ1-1	CASSEDLGTEAFF	TGTGCCAGCAGTGAAGATTTGGGTACTGAAGCTTTCTTT
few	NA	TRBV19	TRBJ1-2	CASLPLWGAFGNYGYTF	TGTGCCAGCCTCCCTCTTTGGGGCGCGTTTGGGAACTATGGCTACACCTTC
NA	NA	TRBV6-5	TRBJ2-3	CASSYSRVLKDTQYF	TGTGCCAGCAGTTACTCGAGGGTTTTAAAAGATACGCAGTATTTT
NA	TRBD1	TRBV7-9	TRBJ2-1	CASTPGTGFYNEQFF	TGTGCCAGCACGCCCGGGACAGGGTTTTACAATGAGCAGTTCTTC
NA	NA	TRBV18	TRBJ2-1	CASSTPGFNNEQFF	TGTGCCAGCTCCACACCGGGGTTCAACAATGAGCAGTTCTTC
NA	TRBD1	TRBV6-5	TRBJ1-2	CASSSPDRSGYTF	TGTGCCAGCAGTTCCCCGGACAGGTCCGGCTACACCTTC
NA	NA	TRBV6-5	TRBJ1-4	CASSYSAPGKEKLFF	TGTGCCAGCAGTTACTCAGCCCCCGGGAAGGAAAAACTGTTTTTT
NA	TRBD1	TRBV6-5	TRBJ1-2	CASLTGYYDYTF	TGTGCCAGTCTGACAGGGTACTATGACTACACCTTC
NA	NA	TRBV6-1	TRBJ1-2	CASSESGSYGYTF	TGTGCCAGCAGTGAAAGTGGGAGCTATGGCTACACCTTC
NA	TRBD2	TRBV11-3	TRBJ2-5	CASTLGPRSLGGETQYF	TGTGCCAGCACCCTGGGACCCCGGTCTCTGGGAGGGGAGACCCAGTACTTC
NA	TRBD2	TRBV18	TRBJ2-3	CASSPPRGSGKEDTQYF	TGTGCCAGCTCACCACCGCGAGGAAGCGGGAAGGAAGATACGCAGTATTTT
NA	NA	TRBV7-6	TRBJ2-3	CASSPTSTDTQYF	TGTGCCAGCAGCCCGACTAGCACAGATACGCAGTATTTT
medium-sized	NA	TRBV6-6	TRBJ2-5	CASSLRSGLQETQYF	TGTGCCAGCAGCCTACGGAGCGGCCTCCAAGAGACCCAGTACTTC
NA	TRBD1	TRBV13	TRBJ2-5	CASSSTGGETQYF	TGTGCCAGCAGCTCCACAGGGGGAGAGACCCAGTACTTC
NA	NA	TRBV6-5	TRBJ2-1	CASSYGGNEQFF	TGTGCCAGCAGTTACGGCGGAAATGAGCAGTTCTTC
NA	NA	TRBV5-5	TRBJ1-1	CASSWRDGTIPNTEAFF	TGTGCCAGCAGCTGGCGGGACGGGACGATACCGAACACTGAAGCTTTCTTT
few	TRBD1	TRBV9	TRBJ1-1	CASSGRGLEGAFF	TGTGCCAGCAGCGGCAGGGGGCTTGAGGGGGCTTTCTTT
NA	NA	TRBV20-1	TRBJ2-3	CSEGMGDTQYF	TGCAGTGAGGGGATGGGGGATACGCAGTATTTT
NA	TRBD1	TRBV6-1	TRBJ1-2	CASSEASTGGTYGYTF	TGTGCCAGCAGTGAAGCGTCGACAGGGGGGACCTATGGCTACACCTTC
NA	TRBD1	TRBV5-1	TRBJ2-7	CASRDSSYEQYF	TGCGCCAGCCGGGACAGCTCCTACGAGCAGTACTTC
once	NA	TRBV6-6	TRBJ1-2	CASRPPGGHGYTF	TGTGCCAGCAGACCCCCGGGGGGGCACGGCTACACCTTC
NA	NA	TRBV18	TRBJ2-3	CASSPQKADTQYF	TGTGCCAGCTCACCCCAAAAAGCAGATACGCAGTATTTT
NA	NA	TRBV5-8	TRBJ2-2	CASSRRAGASTGELFF	TGTGCCAGCAGCCGTAGGGCGGGGGCAAGCACCGGGGAGCTGTTTTTT
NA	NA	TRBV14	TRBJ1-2	CASSQDLGQGGYGYTF	TGTGCCAGCAGCCAAGATCTCGGTCAGGGAGGCTATGGCTACACCTTC
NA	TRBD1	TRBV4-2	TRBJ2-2	CASSQATGQGGELFF	TGTGCCAGCAGCCAGGCGACAGGGCAAGGCGGGGAGCTGTTTTTT
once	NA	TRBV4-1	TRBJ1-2	CASSQDGGGYGYTF	TGCGCCAGCAGCCAAGACGGGGGCGGCTATGGCTACACCTTC
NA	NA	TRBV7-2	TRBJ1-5	CASSAVGGNQPQHF	TGTGCCAGCAGCGCCGTGGGAGGGAATCAGCCCCAGCATTTT
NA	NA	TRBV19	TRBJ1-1	CASSRQPEAFF	TGTGCCAGTAGTAGGCAACCTGAAGCTTTCTTT
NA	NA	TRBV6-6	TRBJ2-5	CASSARESETQYF	TGTGCCAGCAGTGCCAGGGAATCAGAGACCCAGTACTTC
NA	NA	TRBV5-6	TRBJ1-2	CASSGEAGSGYTF	TGTGCCAGCTCAGGGGAGGCAGGGTCGGGCTACACCTTC
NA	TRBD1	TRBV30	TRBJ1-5	CAWSGGTGADQPQHF	TGTGCCTGGAGTGGGGGGACAGGGGCCGATCAGCCCCAGCATTTT
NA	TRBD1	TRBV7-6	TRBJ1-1	CASSLGGTVTEAFF	TGTGCCAGCAGCTTAGGGGGGACAGTCACTGAAGCTTTCTTT
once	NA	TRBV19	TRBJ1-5	CASSIGQHNQPQHF	TGTGCCAGTAGTATAGGGCAGCACAATCAGCCCCAGCATTTT
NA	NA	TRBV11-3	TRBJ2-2	CASRQSTGELFF	TGTGCCAGCCGACAGAGCACCGGGGAGCTGTTTTTT
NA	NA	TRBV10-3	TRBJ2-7	CAISESGQIYEQYF	TGTGCCATCAGTGAGTCCGGCCAAATCTACGAGCAGTACTTC
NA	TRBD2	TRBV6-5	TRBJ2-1	CASRTGTSGINEQFF	TGTGCCAGCAGGACCGGGACTAGCGGCATCAATGAGCAGTTCTTC
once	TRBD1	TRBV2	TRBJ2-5	CASSLRGRGETQYF	TGTGCCAGCAGTCTCAGGGGGCGTGGAGAGACCCAGTACTTC
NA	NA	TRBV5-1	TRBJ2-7	CASRLGAYGEQYF	TGCGCCAGCAGGCTCGGGGCTTATGGCGAGCAGTACTTC
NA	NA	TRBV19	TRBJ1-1	CASSIEGVNTEAFF	TGTGCCAGTAGTATTGAGGGGGTGAACACTGAAGCTTTCTTT
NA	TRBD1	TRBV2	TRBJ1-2	CASSRDSSYGYTF	TGTGCCAGCAGCCGGGACAGCAGCTATGGCTACACCTTC
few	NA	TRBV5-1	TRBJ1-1	CASSADIWNTEAFF	TGCGCCAGCAGCGCGGACATTTGGAACACTGAAGCTTTCTTT
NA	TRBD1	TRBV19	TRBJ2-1	CASRVGTGGSNEQFF	TGTGCCAGTAGGGTTGGGACAGGGGGATCCAATGAGCAGTTCTTC
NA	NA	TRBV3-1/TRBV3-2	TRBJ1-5	CASSQDGAGYIGGQPQHF	TGTGCCAGCAGCCAAGATGGGGCAGGGTATATAGGCGGACAGCCCCAGCATTTT
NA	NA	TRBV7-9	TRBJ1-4	CASSLGQGTATNEKLFF	TGTGCCAGCAGCTTAGGGCAGGGAACTGCAACTAATGAAAAACTGTTTTTT
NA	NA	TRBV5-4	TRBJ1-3	CASSSTRSGGNTIYF	TGTGCCAGCAGCTCCACTCGATCAGGGGGAAACACCATATATTTT
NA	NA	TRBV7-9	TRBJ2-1	CASSRTQDNEQFF	TGTGCCAGCAGCCGGACTCAGGACAATGAGCAGTTCTTC
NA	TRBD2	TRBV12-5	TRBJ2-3	CASGLAGADTQYF	TGTGCTAGTGGTTTAGCGGGAGCAGATACGCAGTATTTT
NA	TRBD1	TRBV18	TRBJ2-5	CASSPGQGAETQYF	TGTGCCAGCTCACCGGGACAGGGGGCAGAGACCCAGTACTTC